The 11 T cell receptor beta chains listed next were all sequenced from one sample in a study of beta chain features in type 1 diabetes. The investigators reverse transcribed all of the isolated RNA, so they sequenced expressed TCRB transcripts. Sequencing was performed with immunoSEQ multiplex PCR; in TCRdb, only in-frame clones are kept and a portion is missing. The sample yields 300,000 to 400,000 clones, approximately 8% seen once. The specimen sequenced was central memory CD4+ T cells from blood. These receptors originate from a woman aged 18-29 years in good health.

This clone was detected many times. CDR3: CASSLYPRDWTASYEQYF. The CDR3 bases are TGTGCCAGCAGCTTATATCCGCGGGACTGGACAGCGTCCTACGAGCAGTACTTC. The rearrangement uses TRBV7-2 and TRBJ2-7, with D tentatively TRBD1 or TRBD2 (6 bases each). The CDR3 length is 18 residues. Germline V gene lookup returns CDR1 SGHTA and CDR2 FQGNSA. V dropped 2 bases and J dropped 1 base, with 21 bases sitting between them.

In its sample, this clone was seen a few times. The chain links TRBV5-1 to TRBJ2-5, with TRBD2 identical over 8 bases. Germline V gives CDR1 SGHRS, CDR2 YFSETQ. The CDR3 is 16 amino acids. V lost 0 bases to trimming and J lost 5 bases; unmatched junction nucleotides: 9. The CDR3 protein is CASSLAGGTRVETQYF. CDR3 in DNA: TGCGCCAGCAGCTTGGCCGGTGGGACTAGGGTCGAGACCCAGTACTTC.

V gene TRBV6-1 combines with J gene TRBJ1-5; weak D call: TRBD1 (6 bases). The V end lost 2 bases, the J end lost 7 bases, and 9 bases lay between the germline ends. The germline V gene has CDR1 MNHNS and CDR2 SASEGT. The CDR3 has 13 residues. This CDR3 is CASSETGRQPQHF. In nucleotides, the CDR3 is TGTGCCAGCAGTGAAACAGGGCGGCAGCCCCAGCATTTT.

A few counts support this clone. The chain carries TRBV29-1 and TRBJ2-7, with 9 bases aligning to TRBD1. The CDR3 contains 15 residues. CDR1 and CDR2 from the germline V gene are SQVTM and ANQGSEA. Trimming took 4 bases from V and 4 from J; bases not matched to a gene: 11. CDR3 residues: CSVAHSTGGVYEQYF. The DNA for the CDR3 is TGCAGCGTTGCCCACTCCACAGGGGGCGTTTACGAGCAGTACTTC.

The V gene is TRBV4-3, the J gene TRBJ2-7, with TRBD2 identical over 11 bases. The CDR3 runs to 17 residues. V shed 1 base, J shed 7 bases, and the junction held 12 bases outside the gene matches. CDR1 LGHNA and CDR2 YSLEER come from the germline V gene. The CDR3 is CASSQVWSGTSGFEQYF. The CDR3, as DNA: TGCGCCAGCAGCCAAGTTTGGTCCGGGACTAGCGGTTTTGAGCAGTACTTC.

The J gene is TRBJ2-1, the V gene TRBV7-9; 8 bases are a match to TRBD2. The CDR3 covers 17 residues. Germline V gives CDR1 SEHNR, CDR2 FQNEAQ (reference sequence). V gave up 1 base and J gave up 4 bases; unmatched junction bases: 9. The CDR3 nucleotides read TGTGCCAGCAGCTTAGAACCGGGTAGCGGGGCTTACAATGAGCAGTTCTTC. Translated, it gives CASSLEPGSGAYNEQFF.

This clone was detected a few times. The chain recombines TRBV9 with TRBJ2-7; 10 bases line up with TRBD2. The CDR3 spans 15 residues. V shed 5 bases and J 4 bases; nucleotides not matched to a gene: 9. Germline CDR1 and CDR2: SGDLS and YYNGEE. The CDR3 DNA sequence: TGTGCCAGCAGTCCCCAGCGGGAGGGCCGGTACGAGCAGTACTTC. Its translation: CASSPQREGRYEQYF.

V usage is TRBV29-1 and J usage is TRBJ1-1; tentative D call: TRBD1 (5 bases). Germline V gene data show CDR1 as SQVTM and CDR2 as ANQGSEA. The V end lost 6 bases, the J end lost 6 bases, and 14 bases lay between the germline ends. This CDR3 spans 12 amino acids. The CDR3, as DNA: TGCAGCGTGAGCCACGGGACGTCTGAAGCTTTCTTT. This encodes CSVSHGTSEAFF.

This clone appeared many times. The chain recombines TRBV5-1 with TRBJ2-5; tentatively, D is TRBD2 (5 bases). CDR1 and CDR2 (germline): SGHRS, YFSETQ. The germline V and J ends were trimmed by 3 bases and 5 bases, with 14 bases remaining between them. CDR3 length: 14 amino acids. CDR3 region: CASSSGNFRETQYF. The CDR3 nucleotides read TGCGCCAGCAGCTCCGGGAACTTCAGGGAGACCCAGTACTTC.

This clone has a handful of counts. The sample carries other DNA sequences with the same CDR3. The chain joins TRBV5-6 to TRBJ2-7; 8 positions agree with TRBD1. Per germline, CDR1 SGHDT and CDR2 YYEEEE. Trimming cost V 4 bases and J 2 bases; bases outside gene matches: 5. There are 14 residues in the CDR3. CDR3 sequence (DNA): TGTGCCAGCAGCGTCGGACAGGGAGCCTACGAGCAGTACTTC. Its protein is CASSVGQGAYEQYF.

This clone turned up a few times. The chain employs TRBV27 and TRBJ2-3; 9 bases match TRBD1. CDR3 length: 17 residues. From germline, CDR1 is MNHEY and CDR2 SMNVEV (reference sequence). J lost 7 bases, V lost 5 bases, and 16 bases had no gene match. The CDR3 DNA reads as TGTGCCAGCAGTCAAGCGGGACAGGGCCCAACACTGAATACGCAGTATTTT. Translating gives CASSQAGQGPTLNTQYF.